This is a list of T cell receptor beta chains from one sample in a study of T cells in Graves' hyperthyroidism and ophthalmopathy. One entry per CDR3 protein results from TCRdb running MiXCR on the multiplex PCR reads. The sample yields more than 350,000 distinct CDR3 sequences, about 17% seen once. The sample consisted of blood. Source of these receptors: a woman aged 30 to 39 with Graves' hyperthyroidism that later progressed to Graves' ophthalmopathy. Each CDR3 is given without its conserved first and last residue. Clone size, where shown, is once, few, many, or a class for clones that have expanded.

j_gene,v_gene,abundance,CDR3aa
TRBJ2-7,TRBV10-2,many,ASSTGGPYEQY
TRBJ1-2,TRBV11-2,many,ASSFGLGSYGYT
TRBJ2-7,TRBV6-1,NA,ASSEALGQYYEQY
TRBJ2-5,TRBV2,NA,ASSKTGSETQY
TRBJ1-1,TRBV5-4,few,ASSPEGGRMNTEAF
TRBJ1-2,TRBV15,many,ATSRDWRAINRGYT
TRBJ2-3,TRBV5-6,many,ASSPRGADTQY
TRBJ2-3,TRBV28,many,ASSLAPDSTDTQY
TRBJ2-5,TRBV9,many,ASSTVPGLAGARETQY
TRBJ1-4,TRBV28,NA,ASSPVQGARTNEKLF
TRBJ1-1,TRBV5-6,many,ASLVLGEDTEAF
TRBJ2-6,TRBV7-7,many,ASSPPGAGANVLT